Following are 26 T cell receptor beta chains from one sample sequenced in a study of blood T cell repertoires in COVID-19. The data were produced by immunoSEQ multiplex PCR, yet TCRdb's version contains in-frame clones alone and is incomplete. The data hold 250,000 to 300,000 clones, with approximately 85% observed a single time. Sequencing input: peripheral blood. These receptors all come from a man aged 50 or older with active or convalescent COVID-19.

This clone was seen just once. This rearrangement joins TRBV25-1 to TRBJ1-6, with 9 nucleotides matching TRBD1. With V trimmed by 4 bases and J by 7 bases, 5 bases remained unmatched. Germline V gene sequence: CDR1 MGHDK, CDR2 SYGVNS. The CDR3 consists of 15 residues. CDR3 sequence (DNA): TGTGCCAGCAGTGGGGGACAGGGTAGGAATTCACCCCTCCACTTT. This encodes CASSGGQGRNSPLHF.

The rearrangement joins TRBV7-9 to TRBJ1-5; maybe TRBD1 (6 bases). The V gene's germline CDR1 is SEHNR and CDR2 FQNEAQ (reference sequence). Trimming left V 5 bases short and J 5 bases short, with 16 bases between. This CDR3 is built from 15 residues. The CDR3 nucleotides read TGTGCCAGCAGCCACAGCGGGGGGGGCCATCAGCCCCAGCATTTT. Protein: CASSHSGGGHQPQHF. The full variable domain, rest sourced from reference TRBV7-9 and TRBJ1-5, is DTGVSQNPRHKITKRGQNVTFRCDPISEHNRLYWYRQTLGQGPEFLTYFQNEAQLEKSRLLSDRFSAERPKGSFSTLEIQRTEQGDSAMYLCASSHSGGGHQPQHFGDGTRLSIL.

The V and J genes are TRBV29-1 and TRBJ2-7, with 10 bases identical to TRBD1. V was pared by 7 bases and J by 6 bases, with 3 bases of the junction left unmatched. Germline CDR1 and CDR2: SQVTM and ANQGSEA. The CDR3 totals 11 residues. CDR3 nucleotides: TGCAGCGGAAGGACAGGGGGCGAGCAGTACTTC. Its protein product is CSGRTGGEQYF.

V usage is TRBV5-8 and J usage is TRBJ1-6, with D possibly being TRBD1 (6 bases). The germline CDR1 and CDR2 sequences are SGHTS and YDEGEE. CDR3 length equals 15 residues. Trimming pared 3 bases from V and 7 bases from J, leaving 14 bases between. In DNA form, the CDR3 reads TGTGCCAGCAGCTATAAAAGGGGGTTGAATTCACCCCTCCACTTT. The encoded protein is CASSYKRGLNSPLHF.

This clone was seen more than once but under ten times. The rearrangement links TRBV29-1 to TRBJ1-5; TRBD1 agrees at 8 bases. J gave up 2 bases and V 7 bases, and 7 bases lay outside the gene matches. Germline lookup yields CDR1 SQVTM and CDR2 ANQGSEA. This CDR3 has 14 amino acids. CDR3 in DNA: TGCAGCGCTGCGACAGGGGTTGGCAATCAGCCCCAGCATTTT. Its protein product is CSAATGVGNQPQHF.

The chain carries TRBV4-1 and TRBJ1-2; 8 bases line up with TRBD1. With V trimmed by 4 bases and J by 2 bases, 6 bases remained unmatched. The CDR3 has 15 amino acids. Germline loops: CDR1 MGHRA, CDR2 YSYEKL. CDR3: CASSRQGANNYGYTF. The CDR3 bases are TGCGCCAGCAGCCGTCAGGGGGCGAACAACTATGGCTACACCTTC.

The chain carries TRBV3-1 (or the pseudogene TRBV3-2) and TRBJ1-6, with D hard to call. The V and J ends lost 3 bases and 14 bases respectively, with 14 bases between them. CDR1 LGHDT and CDR2 YNNKEL come from the germline V gene (reference sequence). The CDR3 is 13 residues long. The CDR3 DNA is TGTGCCAGCAGCCAGGTCAGAGGGAGCACCCTCCACTTT. It codes for CASSQVRGSTLHF.

The V call is TRBV5-1, the J call TRBJ1-4, with TRBD1 identical over 8 bases. This CDR3 is built from 15 residues. Germline CDR1 SGHRS, CDR2 YFSETQ. With 4 bases clipped from V and 8 bases from J, the junction kept 10 bases outside the gene matches. The CDR3 nucleotides read TGCGCCAGCAGCACGGCCCAGGGGGCTGGGGAAAAACTGTTTTTT. This encodes CASSTAQGAGEKLFF.

J is TRBJ2-7 and V is TRBV27; tentative D call: TRBD2 (5 bases). V was clipped by 6 bases and J by 2 bases, with 17 bases between them. CDR1 MNHEY and CDR2 SMNVEV come from the germline V gene (reference sequence). This CDR3 has 15 residues. Here the CDR3 reads CASSSQSGPPYEQYF. The CDR3 nucleotides read TGTGCCAGCAGCTCACAAAGCGGTCCTCCCTACGAGCAGTACTTC.

This clone was seen a handful of times. The V call is TRBV7-3, the J call TRBJ2-1, with 7 nucleotides matching TRBD2. The trim removed 5 bases at V and 5 bases at J, leaving 15 bases unmatched. The CDR3 covers 17 residues. Germline V gives CDR1 SGHTA, CDR2 FQGTGA. For the CDR3, the DNA is TGTGCCAGCAGCAAAAGGCCCGGACTAGGCCCTGACAATGAGCAGTTCTTC. Amino acids: CASSKRPGLGPDNEQFF.

The chain recombines TRBV30 with TRBJ1-4; maybe TRBD1 (6 bases). Germline lookup yields CDR1 GTSNPN and CDR2 SVGIG (reference sequence). Between the trimmed V and J ends, which lost 2 bases and 8 bases, there was a span of 15 bases. The CDR3 runs 14 residues. CDR3 loop: CAWSSQGVREKLFF. CDR3 coding DNA: TGTGCCTGGAGTTCACAGGGAGTTCGCGAAAAACTGTTTTTT.

V and J are TRBV6-1 and TRBJ1-2; no clear D gene. Germline V gives CDR1 MNHNS, CDR2 SASEGT. This CDR3 spans 14 amino acids. Trimming shortened V by 2 bases and J by 8 bases, and 15 bases separated the two germline ends. CDR3 sequence (DNA): TGTGCCAGCAGTGAAAATGCCAGAACCCAAGGCTACACCTTC. Residues: CASSENARTQGYTF.

The V call is TRBV19, the J call TRBJ2-5, with TRBD2 matching over 9 bases. The CDR3 has 15 amino acids. CDR1 and CDR2 (germline): LNHDA, SQIVND (reference sequence). The V gene end was trimmed by 7 bases and the J gene end by 5 bases; junction bases not matched to a gene: 11. For the CDR3, the DNA is TGTGCCAGTACCAATGTAGCGGGAGCCGGGGAGACCCAGTACTTC. Its translation: CASTNVAGAGETQYF. The full variable domain, completed using reference TRBV19 and TRBJ2-5, is DGGITQSPKYLFRKEGQNVTLSCEQNLNHDAMYWYRQDPGQGLRLIYYSQIVNDFQKGDIAEGYSVSREKKESFPLTVTSAQKNPTAFYLCASTNVAGAGETQYFGPGTRLLVL.

Details on this clone: Other DNA sequences in this sample translate to the same CDR3. V is TRBV18 and J is TRBJ2-5; TRBD1 agrees at 7 bases. The CDR3 totals 13 residues. The V gene end was trimmed by 3 bases and the J gene end by 2 bases; junction bases not matched to a gene: 0. The germline gives CDR1 KGHSH, CDR2 LQKENI. The CDR3 reads CASSPGQQETQYF. In DNA, the CDR3 is TGTGCCAGCTCACCGGGACAGCAAGAGACCCAGTACTTC.

The chain is built from TRBV9 and TRBJ1-2; 8 bases are shared with TRBD1. The CDR3 totals 13 residues. With V trimmed by 2 bases and J by 5 bases, 2 bases remained unmatched. Germline CDR1 and CDR2: SGDLS and YYNGEE. The CDR3 DNA reads TGTGCCAGCAGCGTGACAGGGGTATATGGCTACACCTTC. Encoded protein: CASSVTGVYGYTF.

The J gene is TRBJ1-5, the V gene TRBV29-1, with 8 bases identical to TRBD1. This CDR3 has 13 amino acids. Germline trimming cut 6 bases from V and 3 bases from J; bases unmatched to any gene: 4. Germline V lookup: CDR1 SQVTM, CDR2 ANQGSEA. CDR3 in DNA: TGCAGCGTGTCGACAGGGGTCAATCAGCCCCAGCATTTT. Its translation is CSVSTGVNQPQHF.

V gene TRBV4-2 combines with J gene TRBJ1-2, with D perhaps matching TRBD1 (5 bases). V dropped 5 bases and J dropped 2 bases, with 15 bases sitting between them. Germline CDR1 reads LGHNA; CDR2 reads YNFKEQ. The length of the CDR3 is 15 residues. The CDR3 protein is CASSAHSTVNYGYTF. CDR3 sequence (DNA): TGTGCCAGCAGCGCGCACTCGACAGTGAACTATGGCTACACCTTC.

This rearrangement joins TRBV30 to TRBJ2-1; TRBD1 matches at 7 bases. CDR3 length equals 12 residues. Germline-derived CDR1 and CDR2 are GTSNPN and SVGIG (reference sequence). V shed 4 bases and J 6 bases; nucleotides not matched to a gene: 3. The CDR3 sequence is CAWNAGGNEQFF. The CDR3, as DNA: TGTGCCTGGAATGCAGGGGGCAATGAGCAGTTCTTC.

The rearrangement joins TRBV14 to TRBJ1-4, with D possibly TRBD1 on 5 matching bases. The CDR3 spans 17 residues. Germline V gives CDR1 SGHDN, CDR2 FVKESK. V was shortened by 4 bases and J by 0 bases, with 15 bases between the two germline ends. CDR3 amino acids: CASSPKQGPATNEKLFF. Here the CDR3 DNA reads TGTGCCAGCAGCCCCAAGCAGGGCCCTGCAACTAATGAAAAACTGTTTTTT.

V usage is TRBV5-1 and J usage is TRBJ2-7, with 7 bases fitting TRBD2. The length of the CDR3 is 15 residues. Unmatched junction bases numbered 13, after V lost 4 bases and J lost 6 bases. CDR1 and CDR2 (germline): SGHRS, YFSETQ. The CDR3 spells CASSRLEGPSGEQYF. CDR3 DNA sequence: TGCGCCAGCAGCCGACTAGAAGGGCCTAGCGGCGAGCAGTACTTC.

This chain links TRBV5-1 with TRBJ2-7; D might be TRBD1 (5 bases). The germline V gene has CDR1 SGHRS and CDR2 YFSETQ. The V gene lost 1 base and the J gene lost 0 bases, with 11 bases spanning the gap. There are 15 residues in the CDR3. CDR3 amino acids: CASSLFQGASYEQYF. In nucleotides, the CDR3 is TGCGCCAGCAGCTTGTTTCAAGGGGCCTCCTACGAGCAGTACTTC.

This clone was observed a few times. The chain combines TRBV5-4 with TRBJ2-2; weak D call: TRBD2 (5 bases). V lost 3 bases and J lost 2, with 17 bases in between. The CDR3 has 17 residues. Germline V gene lookup returns CDR1 SGHNT and CDR2 YYREEE (reference sequence). The CDR3 reads CASSSPAAGRNTGELFF. Written as DNA, the CDR3 is TGTGCCAGCAGCTCCCCGGCGGCGGGCAGAAACACCGGGGAGCTGTTTTTT. Filled out from reference TRBV5-4 and TRBJ2-2, the complete variable domain reads ETGVTQSPTHLIKTRGQQVTLRCSSQSGHNTVSWYQQALGQGPQFIFQYYREEENGRGNFPPRFSGLQFPNYSSELNVNALELDDSALYLCASSSPAAGRNTGELFFGEGSRLTVL.

This sequence joins TRBV9 and TRBJ2-2; TRBD1 is a possible D gene (5 bases). Germline CDR1 and CDR2: SGDLS and YYNGEE. The CDR3 sequence is 16 residues long. Trimming removed 0 bases at V and 4 bases at J, with 13 bases between. CDR3 coding DNA: TGTGCCAGCAGCGTAGCTCCGAAGGGGCTCACCGGGGAGCTGTTTTTT. Encoded protein: CASSVAPKGLTGELFF.

The chain employs TRBV5-1 and TRBJ1-1, with a tentative D call TRBD1 (6 bases). Trimming left V 0 bases short and J 4 bases short, with 10 bases between. Germline CDR1 is SGHRS and CDR2 is YFSETQ. This CDR3 comprises 14 residues. CDR3 DNA: TGCGCCAGCAGCTTGGAGGGGGTCGGCACTGAAGCTTTCTTT. Protein product: CASSLEGVGTEAFF.

CDR3 DNA sequence: TGCAGTGCACGGACAGACAAAGCTTTCTTT. Its translation is CSARTDKAFF. The rearrangement links TRBV20-1 to TRBJ1-1; D may be TRBD1 (6 bases). The CDR3 spans 10 residues. The germline V and J ends were trimmed by 6 bases and 9 bases, with 11 bases remaining between them. Germline CDR1 DFQATT, CDR2 SNEGSKA (reference sequence).

This chain links TRBV21-1 with TRBJ2-1; the table gives TRBD2 as D, unverified against the DNA. TRBV21-1 is classified as a pseudogene. CDR3 size: 15 residues. CDR3: CASSKVLGSYNEQFF. CDR3 in DNA: TGTGCCAGCAGCAAAGTACTTGGTTCCTACAATGAGCAGTTCTTC.